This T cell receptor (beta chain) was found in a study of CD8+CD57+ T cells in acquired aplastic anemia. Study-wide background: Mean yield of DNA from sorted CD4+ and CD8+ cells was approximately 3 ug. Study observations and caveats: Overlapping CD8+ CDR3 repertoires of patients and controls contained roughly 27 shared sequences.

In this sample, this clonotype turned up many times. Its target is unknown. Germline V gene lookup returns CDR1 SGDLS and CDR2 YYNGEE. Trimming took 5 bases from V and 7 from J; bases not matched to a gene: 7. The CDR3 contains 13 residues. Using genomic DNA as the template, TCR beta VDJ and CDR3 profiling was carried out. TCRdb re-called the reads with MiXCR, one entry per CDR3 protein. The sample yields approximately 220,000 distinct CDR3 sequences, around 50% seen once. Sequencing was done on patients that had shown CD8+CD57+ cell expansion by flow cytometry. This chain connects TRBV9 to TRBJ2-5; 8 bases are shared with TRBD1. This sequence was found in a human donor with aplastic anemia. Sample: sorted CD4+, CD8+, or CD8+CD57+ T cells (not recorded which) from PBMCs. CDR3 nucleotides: TGTGCCAGCAGTGGACAGGGTGTGAGGACCCAGTACTTC. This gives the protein CASSGQGVRTQYF.